The T cell receptor beta chain described here comes from a study of T cell repertoires in cytomegalovirus infection. Study-wide findings and caveats: HLA-C-restricted CMV clonotypes gave the most frequent clonotype in two of eight donors.

With respect to this clonotype: The antigen remains unidentified.

The ends were cut back, 6 bases at V and 1 base at J, with 12 bases in the middle. Germline V gene lookup returns CDR1 SGDLS and CDR2 YYNGEE. The CDR3 extends over 14 amino acids. TCRdb re-analysed the reads in MiXCR, keeping a single row per CDR3 protein. The table has about 490,000 distinct CDR3 sequences, approximately 15% seen once. The receptor comes from a human donor in good health (CMV status not recorded). Some clones in this sample may be carry-over from other donors' samples. Sequencing input: CD8+ T cells from PBMCs. This sequence joins TRBV9 and TRBJ2-3, with no clear D. CDR3 sequence (DNA): TGTGCCAGCAAGGGCGGATTACGCACAGATACGCAGTATTTT. Protein sequence: CASKGGLRTDTQYF. Based on the CDR3 plus reference TRBV9 and TRBJ2-3, the full variable domain is DSGVTQTPKHLITATGQRVTLRCSPRSGDLSVYWYQQSLDQGLQFLIQYYNGEERAKGNILERFSAQQFPDLHSELNLSSLELGDSALYFCASKGGLRTDTQYFGPGTRLTVL.